This TCR beta chain comes out of a study of T cells after somatic rescue of genetic block. Profiled with immunoSEQ multiplex PCR; TCRdb holds only in-frame clones, not every one. The sample lists 9,500 to 15,000 clones; roughly 70% were seen once. The CDR3 is 15 amino acids. V lost 6 bases and J lost 0, with 12 bases in between. Germline V CDR1 and CDR2: MNHEY, SVGAGI. The source of this sequence is a boy aged 5-17 years. The rearrangement uses TRBV6-5 and TRBJ1-3; D may be TRBD1 (6 bases). The specimen sequenced was peripheral blood mononuclear cells (PBMCs). DNA for the CDR3: TGTGCCAGCAGATTAGACAGGCACTCTGGAAACACCATATATTTT. Translation: CASRLDRHSGNTIYF.